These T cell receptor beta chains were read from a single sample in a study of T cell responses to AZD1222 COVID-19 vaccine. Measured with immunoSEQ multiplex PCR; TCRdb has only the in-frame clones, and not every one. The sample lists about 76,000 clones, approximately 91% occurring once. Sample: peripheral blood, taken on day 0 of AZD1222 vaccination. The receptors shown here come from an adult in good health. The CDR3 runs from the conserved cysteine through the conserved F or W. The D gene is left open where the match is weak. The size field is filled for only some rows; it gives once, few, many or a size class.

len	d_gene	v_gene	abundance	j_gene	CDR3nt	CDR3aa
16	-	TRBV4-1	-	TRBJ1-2	TGCGCCAGCAGCCAAGGAAGTCCGAGAGCTAACTATGGCTACACCTTC	CASSQGSPRANYGYTF
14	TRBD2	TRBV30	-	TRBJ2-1	TGTGCCTGGACCAGGACTAGCTCCCACAATGAGCAGTTCTTC	CAWTRTSSHNEQFF
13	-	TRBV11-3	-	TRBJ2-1	TGTGCCAGCAGCTTAGACAGGTCGAATGAGCAGTTCTTC	CASSLDRSNEQFF
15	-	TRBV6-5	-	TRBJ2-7	TGTGCCAGCAGTCAGGTAGGCGAGCCTTCCTACGAGCAGTACTTC	CASSQVGEPSYEQYF
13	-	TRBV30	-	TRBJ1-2	TGTGCCTGGAGTGTACACGGTGTCTATGGCTACACCTTC	CAWSVHGVYGYTF
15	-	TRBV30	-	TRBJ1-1	TGTGCCTGGAGTTTCCCCGGGACGACGGGCACTGAAGCTTTCTTT	CAWSFPGTTGTEAFF
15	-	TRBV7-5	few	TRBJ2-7	TGTGTCAGAAGCCCGCGACTAGCGGATCCCTACGAGCAGTACTTC	CVRSPRLADPYEQYF
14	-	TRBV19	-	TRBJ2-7	TGTGCCAGTAGTACGGGCCCGGTGGGGCGCGAGCAGTACTTC	CASSTGPVGREQYF
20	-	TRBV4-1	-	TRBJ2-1	TGCGCCAGCAGCCAGCGAGTCCCGACTATTTCCAGAAACCTAAACAATGAGCAGTTCTTC	CASSQRVPTISRNLNNEQFF
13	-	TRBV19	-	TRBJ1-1	TGTGCCAGTAGTATTAACAGGGATGGTGAAGCTTTCTTT	CASSINRDGEAFF
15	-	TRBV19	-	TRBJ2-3	TGTGCCACCACCGGGTCGAAATCCACCGCAGATACGCAGTATTTT	CATTGSKSTADTQYF
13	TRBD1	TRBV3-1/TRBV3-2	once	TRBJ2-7	TGTGCCAGCCTCGGGACAGGGTACAACGAGCAGTACTTC	CASLGTGYNEQYF
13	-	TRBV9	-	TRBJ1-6	TGTGCCAGCAGCGCATTGATGGATTCACCCCTCCACTTT	CASSALMDSPLHF
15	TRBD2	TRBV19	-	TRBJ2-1	TGTGCCAGTAGTATACTCGGGGGGTCCTACAATGAGCAGTTCTTC	CASSILGGSYNEQFF
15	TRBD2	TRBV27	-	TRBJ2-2	TGTGCCAGCCAACAACTAGCGAGAAACACCGGGGAGCTGTTTTTT	CASQQLARNTGELFF
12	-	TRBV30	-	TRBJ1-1	TGTGCCTGGAGTGCACAGGGTGGTGAGGCTTTCTTT	CAWSAQGGEAFF
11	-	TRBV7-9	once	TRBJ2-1	TGTGCCAGCAGCTTCGCGATGGGGGGGTTCTTC	CASSFAMGGFF
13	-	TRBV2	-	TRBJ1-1	TGTGCCAGCAGTGAAGCCCCGCGGGCTGAAGCTTTCTTT	CASSEAPRAEAFF
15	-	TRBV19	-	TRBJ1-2	TGTGCCAGTAGTAAGGACCCCGCGGGGAACTATGGCTACACCTTC	CASSKDPAGNYGYTF
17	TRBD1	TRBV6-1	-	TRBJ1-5	TGTGCCAGCAGTGAGGGACAGGGGGCGCCTAGCAATCAGCCCCAGCATTTT	CASSEGQGAPSNQPQHF
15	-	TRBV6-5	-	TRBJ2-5	TGTGCCAGCAGCCACGAGGGTTGGAAACAAGAGACCCAGTACTTC	CASSHEGWKQETQYF
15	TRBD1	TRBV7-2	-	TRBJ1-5	TGTGCCAGCAGCTTAGTGTCGGCAGGGGGACAGCCCCAGCATTTT	CASSLVSAGGQPQHF
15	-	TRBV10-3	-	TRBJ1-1	TGTGCCATCAGTGAGTCGACAGAGATGAACACTGAAGCTTTCTTT	CAISESTEMNTEAFF
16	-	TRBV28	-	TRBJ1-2	TGTGCCAGCAGGGGCGCCCTAGGGCAGGGCACAGATGGCTACACCTTC	CASRGALGQGTDGYTF
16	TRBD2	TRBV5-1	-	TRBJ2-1	TGCGCCAGCAGCAAATTGACGGGGGGGCCAGTCAATGAGCAGTTCTTC	CASSKLTGGPVNEQFF
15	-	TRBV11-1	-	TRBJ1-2	TGTGCCAGCAGCTTAGGGCTCGAGCATTCCTATGGCTACACCTTC	CASSLGLEHSYGYTF
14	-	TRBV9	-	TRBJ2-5	TGTGCCAGCTCCGGGGGCTACGGACAAGAGACCCAGTACTTC	CASSGGYGQETQYF
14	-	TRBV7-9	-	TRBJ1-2	TGTGCCAGCAGCTTAGGACAGGATCTAGGTGGCTACACCTTC	CASSLGQDLGGYTF
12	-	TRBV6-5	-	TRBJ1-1	TGTGCCAGCAGCACCGGAGGCCTTGAAGCTTTCTTT	CASSTGGLEAFF
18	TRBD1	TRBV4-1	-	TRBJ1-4	TGCGCCAGCAGCCAAGTAAACTTTGGGACAGTCTATAATGAAAAACTGTTTTTT	CASSQVNFGTVYNEKLFF
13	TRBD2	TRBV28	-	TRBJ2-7	TGTGCCACCGATTCGGGAGGAACCTACGAGCAGTACTTC	CATDSGGTYEQYF
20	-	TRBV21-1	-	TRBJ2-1	TGTGCCAGCAGCAATCTGTCGCCGCCTCATAAGCGGGAGAGGTACAATGAGCAGTTCTTC	CASSNLSPPHKRERYNEQFF
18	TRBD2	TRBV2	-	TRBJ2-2	TGTGCCAGCATTGGGGCAGGCTACGCTAGCGGGAACACCGGGGAGCTGTTTTTT	CASIGAGYASGNTGELFF
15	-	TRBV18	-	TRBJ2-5	TGTGCCAGCTCACCAGAATGGGGGGGCGAAGAGACCCAGTACTTC	CASSPEWGGEETQYF
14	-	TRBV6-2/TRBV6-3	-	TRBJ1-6	TGTGCCAGCAGTTACGGTCACAACAATTCACCCCTCCACTTT	CASSYGHNNSPLHF
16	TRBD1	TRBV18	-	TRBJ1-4	TGTGCCAGCTCACCTCTGGCAGAGGGGGCGGGTGAAAAACTGTTTTTT	CASSPLAEGAGEKLFF